This T cell receptor beta chain appears in the sequencing data of a study of shared clonotypes between healthy human individuals. Whole-study results and caveats: For sorted subsets, rarefaction showed incomplete sequencing despite large depth. The generation probabilities recorded for non-shared clonotypes fell below those of clonotypes shared by all four donors. Sampling used blood alone; tissue repertoires probably differ.

Germline assignment: CDR1 MDHEN and CDR2 SYDVKM. The CDR3 has 12 residues. Between the trimmed V and J ends, which lost 8 bases and 8 bases, there was a span of 15 bases. Method: immunoSEQ multiplex PCR; TCRdb's copy keeps in-frame clones and lacks some. The table records 2 million or so clones, 85% to 95% of them present only once. A remark on this clone: Its specificity is unknown.

The chain recombines TRBV28 with TRBJ1-2; D is possibly TRBD1 (5 bases). This sequence was found in a man in his late teens or twenties in good health. Sequenced: naive CD4+ T cells sorted from blood. Subset described: CD45RA+ positively selected. In nucleotides, the CDR3 is TGTGCCAGCCGGCCACAGGTGGGGGGCTACACCTTC. It is translated as CASRPQVGGYTF.